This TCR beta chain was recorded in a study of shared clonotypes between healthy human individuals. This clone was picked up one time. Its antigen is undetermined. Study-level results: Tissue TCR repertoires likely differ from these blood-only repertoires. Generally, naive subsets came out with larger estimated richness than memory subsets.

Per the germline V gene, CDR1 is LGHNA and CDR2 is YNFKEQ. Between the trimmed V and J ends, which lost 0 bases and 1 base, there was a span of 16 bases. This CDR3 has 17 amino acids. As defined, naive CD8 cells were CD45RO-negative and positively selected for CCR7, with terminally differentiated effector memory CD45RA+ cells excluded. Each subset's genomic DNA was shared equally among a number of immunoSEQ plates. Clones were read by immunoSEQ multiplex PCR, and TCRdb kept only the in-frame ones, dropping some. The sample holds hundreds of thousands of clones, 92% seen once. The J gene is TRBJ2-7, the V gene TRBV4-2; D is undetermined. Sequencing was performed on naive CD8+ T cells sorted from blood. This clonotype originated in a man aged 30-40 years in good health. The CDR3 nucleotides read TGTGCCAGCAGCCAAGATGCGGCAGGTAAACTATCCTACGAGCAGTACTTC. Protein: CASSQDAAGKLSYEQYF.